In this sample, the clone carrying this T cell receptor beta chain turned up a few times. The sample is drawn from a study of blood T cells in healthy people across ages. A second PCR of 7 to 11 cycles used a sample-barcoded 5' primer and a J-beta primer mix. With 12 random nucleotides, a template-switch adaptor tagged each individual cDNA molecule. TCRdb re-called the 5' RACE reads through MiXCR, storing one row per CDR3 protein. This sample has some 750,000 distinct CDR3 sequences, with about 20% found just once. CDR1 and CDR2 (germline): MNHEY, SVGAGI. The V end lost 6 bases, the J end lost 5 bases, and 15 bases lay between the germline ends. The CDR3 has 14 residues.

The clonotype was recovered from a man between 65 and 85 years old in good health. This sequence joins TRBV6-5 and TRBJ2-3, with D unclear. Sequenced material: blood. In DNA form, the CDR3 reads TGTGCCAGCAGGGCCTCCTATAACGTAGATACGCAGTATTTT. Translated, it gives CASRASYNVDTQYF.